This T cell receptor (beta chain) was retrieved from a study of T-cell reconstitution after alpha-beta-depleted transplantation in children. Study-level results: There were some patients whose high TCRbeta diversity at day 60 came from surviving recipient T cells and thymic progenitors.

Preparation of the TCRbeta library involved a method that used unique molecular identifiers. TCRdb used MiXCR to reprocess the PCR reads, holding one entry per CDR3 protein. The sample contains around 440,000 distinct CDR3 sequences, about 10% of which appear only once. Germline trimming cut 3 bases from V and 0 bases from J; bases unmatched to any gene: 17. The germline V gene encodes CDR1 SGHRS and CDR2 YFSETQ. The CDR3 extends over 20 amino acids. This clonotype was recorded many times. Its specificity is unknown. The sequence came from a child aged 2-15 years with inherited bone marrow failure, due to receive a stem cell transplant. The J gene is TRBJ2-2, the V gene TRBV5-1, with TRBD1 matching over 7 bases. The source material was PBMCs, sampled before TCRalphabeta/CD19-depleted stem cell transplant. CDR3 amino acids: CASSYYGTAQNLANTGELFF. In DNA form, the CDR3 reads TGCGCCAGCAGCTATTACGGGACAGCTCAAAACTTGGCGAACACCGGGGAGCTGTTTTTT.